This entry describes one T cell receptor (beta chain). Profiling relied on immunoSEQ multiplex PCR, and the TCRdb table lists in-frame clones only, not all of them. This sample has 90,000 or so clones, with about 86% found just once. This sample was included in a study of blood T cell repertoires in COVID-19. Sequencing input: peripheral blood. This sequence originates from an elderly man with active or convalescent COVID-19.

CDR3 region: CASSLGPGQTYEQYF. CDR3 bases: TGTGCCAGCAGCTTAGGGCCTGGACAAACCTACGAGCAGTACTTC. J is TRBJ2-7 and V is TRBV7-2, with a tentative D call TRBD1 (5 bases). Germline assignment: CDR1 SGHTA and CDR2 FQGNSA. The CDR3 has 15 residues. Trimming pared 1 base from V and 2 bases from J, leaving 12 bases between.